Below are 20 T cell receptor beta chains sequenced from a single sample in a study of regulatory T cells in long-lasting Graves disease. The time point is: newly diagnosed GD, antithyroid drugs for less than 3 months. RNA isolated from PBMCs was used to make the TCR library. Arm-PCR of CDR3 regions and iRepertoire HTBI primers were used to build TCR beta libraries. TCRdb recomputed calls from the multiplex PCR reads with MiXCR, one row per CDR3 protein. Among around 500,000 distinct CDR3 sequences listed, about 13% were seen once. The same sample was also used in a study of T cells in Graves' hyperthyroidism and ophthalmopathy.

Specimen: peripheral blood mononuclear cells (PBMCs), collected at new diagnosis, from a patient treated with antithyroid drugs. Receptor source: a young man with Graves disease.

The chain combines TRBV19 with TRBJ1-1, with D uncertain. V lost 7 bases, J lost 0 bases, and 15 bases lay in between. CDR3 length: 15 amino acids. Germline V gene sequence: CDR1 LNHDA, CDR2 SQIVND (reference sequence). The CDR3 DNA follows: TGTGCCAGTACCGATAGCCGTATCCTGAACACTGAAGCTTTCTTT. Its protein product is CASTDSRILNTEAFF.

The chain uses TRBV19 and TRBJ2-1; 7 positions match TRBD1. The ends lost 3 bases at V and 4 bases at J; junction bases unmatched: 3. Per the germline V gene, CDR1 is LNHDA and CDR2 is SQIVND (reference sequence). The CDR3 totals 14 residues. The CDR3 loop is CASSIGDSYNEQFF. The CDR3 DNA is TGTGCCAGTAGTATCGGGGACAGTTACAATGAGCAGTTCTTC.

The chain is built from TRBV30 and TRBJ2-2; no reliable D call. This CDR3 has 15 amino acids. Germline CDR1 reads GTSNPN; CDR2 reads SVGIG (reference sequence). Trimming stripped 2 bases from V and 9 bases from J, with 19 bases between. CDR3 region: CAWSPNRGFGRELFF. The CDR3 DNA is TGTGCCTGGAGTCCAAATAGAGGATTTGGCAGGGAGCTGTTTTTT.

Many counts were recorded for this clonotype. The chain recombines TRBV3-1 with TRBJ2-1; weak D call: TRBD2 (6 bases). Germline V gene lookup returns CDR1 LGHDT and CDR2 YNNKEL (reference sequence). V was pared by 0 bases and J by 1 base, with 13 bases between. The CDR3 consists of 17 residues. Written as DNA, the CDR3 is TGTGCCAGCAGCCAAGATACGGGGGTCCTTTCCTACAATGAGCAGTTCTTC. This gives the protein CASSQDTGVLSYNEQFF.

The CDR3 sequence is CASSKGLASYNEQFF. DNA for the CDR3: TGTGCCAGCAGTAAAGGACTAGCGAGTTACAATGAGCAGTTCTTC. The chain employs TRBV3-1 and TRBJ2-1; the match to TRBD2 covers 9 bases. This CDR3 is 15 amino acids long. Germline CDR1 and CDR2: LGHDT and YNNKEL (reference sequence). Unmatched junction bases numbered 7, after V lost 6 bases and J lost 4 bases.

This clonotype showed up many times. The chain joins TRBV20-1 to TRBJ1-1; tentatively, D is TRBD1 (6 bases). The germline gives CDR1 DFQATT, CDR2 SNEGSKA (reference sequence). Trimming stripped 6 bases from V and 8 bases from J, with 13 bases between. CDR3 size: 11 residues. CDR3 sequence (DNA): TGCAGTGCCCAACAGGGCAAAGAAGCTTTCTTT. Translation: CSAQQGKEAFF.

This rearrangement joins TRBV6-1 to TRBJ2-1; D is perhaps TRBD1 (6 bases). Per the germline V gene, CDR1 is MNHNS and CDR2 is SASEGT. Trimming pared 5 bases from V and 5 bases from J, leaving 16 bases between. This CDR3 spans 15 amino acids. The CDR3 spells CASSPRTVAHNEQFF. CDR3 in DNA: TGTGCCAGCAGTCCGCGGACAGTAGCTCACAATGAGCAGTTCTTC.

This clonotype was detected many times. V usage is TRBV7-9 and J usage is TRBJ2-7; no clear D. The CDR3 has 12 residues. The germline gives CDR1 SEHNR, CDR2 FQNEAQ (reference sequence). V was pared by 3 bases and J by 7 bases, with 10 bases between. CDR3 nucleotide sequence: TGTGCCAGCAGCTTGTATACTGGAGAGCAGTACTTC. Translation: CASSLYTGEQYF.

This clonotype was counted many times. This chain joins TRBV28 and TRBJ2-7; the match to TRBD2 covers 10 bases. V shed 6 bases, J shed 0 bases, and the junction held 5 bases outside the gene matches. Per the germline V gene, CDR1 is MDHEN and CDR2 is SYDVKM. The length of the CDR3 is 15 residues. In nucleotides, the CDR3 is TGTGCCAGCAGACCAACTAGCGGGAACTCCTACGAGCAGTACTTC. It specifies CASRPTSGNSYEQYF.

This clonotype showed up many times. V gene TRBV12-3 or TRBV12-4 combines with J gene TRBJ2-1, with D perhaps matching TRBD2 (5 bases). Trimming shortened V by 8 bases and J by 9 bases, and 23 bases separated the two germline ends. The CDR3 spans 15 residues. CDR3: CASSFKRGPYCEQFF. The CDR3 DNA reads TGTGCCAGCTCTTTTAAACGAGGGCCCTACTGTGAGCAGTTCTTC.

This clonotype was seen at least ten times. J is TRBJ1-2 and V is TRBV2; no clear D. The CDR3 sequence is 14 residues long. Germline-derived CDR1 and CDR2 are SNHLY and FYNNEI. The V gene lost 3 bases and the J gene lost 8 bases, with 16 bases spanning the gap. The CDR3 here is CASSDSGRSSGYTF. The DNA of the CDR3 is TGTGCCAGCAGTGATTCAGGTCGGAGCTCCGGCTACACCTTC.

This clonotype was observed many times. The V call is TRBV2, the J call TRBJ2-7, with TRBD1 matching over 8 bases. The CDR3 has 13 amino acids. V lost 3 bases and J lost 5; bases outside the gene matches: 3. Germline CDR1 reads SNHLY; CDR2 reads FYNNEI. CDR3 DNA: TGTGCCAGCAGTGAGGAGACAGGGGACGAGCAGTACTTC. Encoded protein: CASSEETGDEQYF.

This sequence joins TRBV12-5 and TRBJ1-5; TRBD1 matches at 9 bases. The CDR3 loop spans 15 amino acids. V was pared by 1 base and J by 2 bases, with 0 bases of the junction left unmatched. Germline CDR1 LGHNT, CDR2 FRNRAP. Here the CDR3 DNA reads TGTGCTAGTGGTTTGGGGACAGGGGGCAATCAGCCCCAGCATTTT. This gives the protein CASGLGTGGNQPQHF.

This clonotype was seen many times. The chain combines TRBV29-1 with TRBJ1-1; the match to TRBD1 covers 10 bases. Germline V gene sequence: CDR1 SQVTM, CDR2 ANQGSEA. V lost 8 bases to trimming and J lost 4 bases; unmatched junction nucleotides: 4. This CDR3 is 12 amino acids long. The CDR3 sequence is CSFRQGATEAFF. DNA of the CDR3: TGCAGCTTTCGACAGGGGGCCACTGAAGCTTTCTTT.

This clonotype came up a few times. The chain couples TRBV20-1 to TRBJ2-1; 9 nucleotides match TRBD2. The CDR3 contains 13 residues. Per the germline V gene, CDR1 is DFQATT and CDR2 is SNEGSKA (reference sequence). J gave up 6 bases and V 3 bases, and 3 bases lay outside the gene matches. CDR3 protein: CSARGLAPNEQFF. For the CDR3, the DNA is TGCAGTGCTAGGGGACTAGCCCCCAATGAGCAGTTCTTC.

This clonotype was seen many times. This chain connects TRBV20-1 to TRBJ1-1; D gene uncertain. V dropped 6 bases and J dropped 3 bases, with 8 bases sitting between them. CDR3 length: 11 residues. Looked up from germline, CDR1 is DFQATT and CDR2 is SNEGSKA (reference sequence). The CDR3 protein is CSALGDTEAFF. The CDR3, as DNA: TGCAGTGCGCTCGGGGACACTGAAGCTTTCTTT.

The rearrangement uses TRBV6-8 and TRBJ2-2; D is ambiguous. Per the germline V gene, CDR1 is MNHGY and CDR2 is SAAAGT. CDR3 length: 13 amino acids. Between the trimmed V and J ends, which lost 3 bases and 6 bases, there was a span of 8 bases. The CDR3 loop reads CASSYREAGELFF. Here the CDR3 DNA reads TGTGCCAGCAGTTATAGGGAAGCCGGGGAGCTGTTTTTT.

This clonotype was counted once. With a much larger clone just one base away, this may be a read error. Likely a read error: the CDR3 ends without its conserved phenylalanine or tryptophan. The rearrangement links TRBV7-9 to TRBJ2-5; no clear D. The CDR3 runs 14 residues. Per the germline V gene, CDR1 is SEHNR and CDR2 is FQNEAQ (reference sequence). Trimming removed 5 bases from V and 3 bases from J, with 13 bases in between. CDR3 DNA: TGTGCCAGCAGCAGTATGGGCGGTGAAGAGACCCAGTACTTA. Its protein is CASSSMGGEETQYL.

This clonotype was seen repeatedly, ten times or more. The chain joins TRBV7-2 to TRBJ1-5; D possibly corresponds to TRBD1 (5 bases). This CDR3 is built from 15 residues. V lost 5 bases, J lost 0 bases, and 11 bases lay in between. CDR1 is SGHTA, CDR2 FQGNSA, per germline. The CDR3 coding sequence is TGTGCCAGCAGCCCCGGGGGAGCTAGCAATCAGCCCCAGCATTTT. This encodes CASSPGGASNQPQHF.

This chain joins TRBV19 and TRBJ2-1; 10 bases are a match to TRBD2. The junction had 5 bases not matched to a gene; V was cut back by 3 bases and J by 0 bases. CDR1 is LNHDA, CDR2 SQIVND, per germline (reference sequence). The CDR3 runs 17 residues. The CDR3: CASSISASGSSYNEQFF. CDR3 DNA sequence: TGTGCCAGTAGTATTTCGGCTAGCGGGAGCTCCTACAATGAGCAGTTCTTC. The full variable domain, in which reference TRBV19 and TRBJ2-1 provide the parts outside the CDR3, is DGGITQSPKYLFRKEGQNVTLSCEQNLNHDAMYWYRQDPGQGLRLIYYSQIVNDFQKGDIAEGYSVSREKKESFPLTVTSAQKNPTAFYLCASSISASGSSYNEQFFGPGTRLTVL.